This T cell receptor (beta chain) was sequenced in a study of blood T cell repertoires in COVID-19. Study-wide context: The origin of the acute and convalescent COVID-19 samples was the United States, Italy and Spain.

TCRdb's table, derived via immunoSEQ multiplex PCR, lists solely in-frame clones and lacks some. The table has 200,000 to 250,000 clones, around 90% seen once; the top ten hold over 12%. Germline assignment: CDR1 SGHRS and CDR2 YFSETQ. Trimming at V came to 1 base and at J to 8 bases, leaving 5 bases not matched to a gene. The CDR3 extends over 14 amino acids. The chain uses TRBV5-1 and TRBJ2-2, with 7 bases that match TRBD1. The sequence was collected from a man in his thirties or forties who had been exposed to COVID-19. Sequenced material: PBMCs or T cells enriched from blood (not recorded which). This CDR3 is CASSLTRQGGELFF. The CDR3 region has the DNA TGCGCCAGCAGCTTGACCCGACAGGGTGGGGAGCTGTTTTTT.